The 19 T cell receptor beta chains listed next were all sequenced from one sample in a study of blood T cell repertoires in COVID-19. TCRdb's table, derived via immunoSEQ multiplex PCR, lists solely in-frame clones and lacks some. The sample holds approximately 150,000 clones, approximately 84% seen once. Material for sequencing was peripheral blood. Source of these receptors: a woman of 80 years or more with acute or convalescent COVID-19.

The chain joins TRBV5-1 to TRBJ2-7; 10 bases match TRBD1. This CDR3 has 13 residues. Unmatched junction bases numbered 3, after V lost 3 bases and J lost 6 bases. Germline V lookup: CDR1 SGHRS, CDR2 YFSETQ. This CDR3 reads CASSYGTGAEQYF. In nucleotides, the CDR3 is TGCGCCAGCAGCTATGGGACAGGGGCCGAGCAGTACTTC.

This chain connects TRBV25-1 to TRBJ1-5; the D is unclear. The germline CDR1 and CDR2 sequences are MGHDK and SYGVNS. The CDR3 consists of 14 residues. V was clipped by 4 bases and J by 7 bases, with 14 bases between them. The CDR3 nucleotides are TGTGCCAGCAGTGTTGCGGGATCTGACCAGCCCCAGCATTTT. This sequence encodes CASSVAGSDQPQHF.

The CDR3 protein is CASSPSGEQFF. The CDR3 DNA is TGTGCCAGCAGCCCGAGTGGTGAGCAGTTCTTC. The rearrangement links TRBV7-2 to TRBJ2-1; D unclear. The CDR3 totals 11 residues. The germline V and J ends were trimmed by 5 bases and 9 bases, with 8 bases remaining between them. Germline CDR1 and CDR2: SGHTA and FQGNSA.

This chain joins TRBV2 and TRBJ2-5; TRBD1 matches at 7 bases. The J segment lost 4 bases and the V segment lost 5 bases, leaving 10 bases of the junction unmatched. CDR3 length: 15 residues. Germline CDR1 SNHLY, CDR2 FYNNEI. This CDR3 reads CASSRVRGSGETQYF. The CDR3 bases are TGTGCCAGCAGTCGGGTCAGGGGGTCTGGAGAGACCCAGTACTTC.

For this clone: The same CDR3 arises from other DNA sequences in this sample as well. V is TRBV6-2 or TRBV6-3 and J is TRBJ1-1; D remains ambiguous. The germline V gene has CDR1 MNHEY and CDR2 SVGEGT. Between the trimmed V and J ends, which lost 0 bases and 1 base, there was a span of 3 bases. There are 13 residues in the CDR3. The CDR3 spells CASSYSRNTEAFF. DNA of the CDR3: TGTGCCAGCAGTTACTCTAGGAACACTGAAGCTTTCTTT.

This clone was seen more than once but under ten times. The chain carries TRBV5-1 and TRBJ1-3, with 10 positions matching TRBD1. Germline V gene sequence: CDR1 SGHRS, CDR2 YFSETQ. V gave up 4 bases and J gave up 4 bases; unmatched junction bases: 11. This CDR3 is built from 17 residues. The CDR3 here is CASSETPTGGEGNTIYF. Written as DNA, the CDR3 is TGCGCCAGCAGCGAAACCCCGACAGGGGGCGAGGGAAACACCATATATTTT.

The V gene is TRBV6-2 or TRBV6-3, the J gene TRBJ1-5, with D perhaps TRBD1 (6 bases). CDR1 and CDR2 (germline): MNHEY, SVGEGT. The V gene lost 6 bases and the J gene lost 11 bases, with 17 bases spanning the gap. This CDR3 spans 13 amino acids. Here the CDR3 reads CASSRTGFTAQHF. In nucleotides, the CDR3 is TGTGCCAGCAGCCGAACAGGGTTCACAGCCCAGCATTTT.

V gene TRBV2 combines with J gene TRBJ2-2; a weak D match, TRBD2 (5 bases). The CDR3 totals 13 residues. V was shortened by 5 bases and J by 6 bases, with 10 bases between the two germline ends. From germline, CDR1 is SNHLY and CDR2 FYNNEI. This CDR3 is CASSKLVAGELFF. The CDR3 region has the DNA TGTGCCAGCAGTAAACTAGTTGCCGGGGAGCTGTTTTTT.

The chain recombines TRBV18 with TRBJ2-2; 7 bases are shared with TRBD1. The length of the CDR3 is 15 residues. Germline V gives CDR1 KGHSH, CDR2 LQKENI. V shed 6 bases, J shed 4 bases, and the junction held 8 bases outside the gene matches. CDR3 DNA sequence: TGTGCCAGCTCGCATACAGGGGACGGCACCGGGGAGCTGTTTTTT. Amino acids: CASSHTGDGTGELFF.

This chain links TRBV27 with TRBJ2-1; 10 bases are a match to TRBD2. Per the germline V gene, CDR1 is MNHEY and CDR2 is SMNVEV (reference sequence). J lost 5 bases, V lost 2 bases, and 6 bases had no gene match. The CDR3 extends over 16 amino acids. The CDR3 DNA reads TGTGCCAGCAGTTTACCTAGCGGGAGAGAAAACAATGAGCAGTTCTTC. This encodes CASSLPSGRENNEQFF.

V and J are TRBV6-5 and TRBJ1-5, with 8 nucleotides matching TRBD1. CDR1 and CDR2 from the germline V gene are MNHEY and SVGAGI. This CDR3 is built from 15 residues. The V gene end was trimmed by 5 bases and the J gene end by 4 bases; junction bases not matched to a gene: 7. Here the CDR3 DNA reads TGTGCCAGCAGTCCAGGACAGGGACTGAATCAGCCCCAGCATTTT. Its translation is CASSPGQGLNQPQHF.

The chain links TRBV7-2 to TRBJ1-3, with 8 bases matching TRBD1. J lost 4 bases, V lost 2 bases, and 10 bases had no gene match. CDR1 SGHTA and CDR2 FQGNSA come from the germline V gene. The CDR3 is made up of 17 amino acids. For the CDR3, the DNA is TGTGCCAGCAGCTTATATGTCGGACAGGGAACGGGAAACACCATATATTTT. It yields the protein CASSLYVGQGTGNTIYF.

The chain is built from TRBV3-1 (or the pseudogene TRBV3-2) and TRBJ2-7; 7 nucleotides line up with TRBD1. CDR3 size: 15 residues. The trim removed 1 base at V and 2 bases at J, leaving 5 bases unmatched. Germline V gene data show CDR1 as LGHDT and CDR2 as YNNKEL (reference sequence). The CDR3 spells CASSQGDRAPYEQYF. The CDR3 nucleotides read TGTGCCAGCAGCCAAGGGGACAGAGCCCCCTACGAGCAGTACTTC.

The V gene is TRBV5-6, the J gene TRBJ1-6, with no clear D. Germline V gives CDR1 SGHDT, CDR2 YYEEEE. Trimming shortened V by 3 bases and J by 10 bases, and 17 bases separated the two germline ends. This CDR3 is built from 15 residues. The CDR3 DNA follows: TGTGCCAGCAGCTCTTGGACTCTCGGCAGGTCACCCCTCCACTTT. It translates to CASSSWTLGRSPLHF.

The rearrangement uses TRBV5-1 and TRBJ1-1; D is perhaps TRBD1 (5 bases). This CDR3 region has 15 residues. Germline V CDR1 and CDR2: SGHRS, YFSETQ. The germline V and J ends were trimmed by 4 bases and 0 bases, with 13 bases remaining between them. CDR3 in amino acids: CASSDGTLMNTEAFF. CDR3 DNA: TGCGCCAGCAGCGACGGGACTCTAATGAACACTGAAGCTTTCTTT. The full variable domain, its missing parts supplied by reference TRBV5-1 and TRBJ1-1, is KAGVTQTPRYLIKTRGQQVTLSCSPISGHRSVSWYQQTPGQGLQFLFEYFSETQRNKGNFPGRFSGRQFSNSRSEMNVSTLELGDSALYLCASSDGTLMNTEAFFGQGTRLTVV.

V is TRBV7-2 and J is TRBJ1-1; 7 nucleotides match TRBD1. Germline CDR1 reads SGHTA; CDR2 reads FQGNSA. Unmatched junction bases numbered 5, after V lost 6 bases and J lost 10 bases. This CDR3 spans 11 amino acids. Here the CDR3 reads CASRPGTVAFF. CDR3 DNA sequence: TGTGCCAGCAGACCCGGGACAGTAGCTTTCTTT.

J is TRBJ1-1 and V is TRBV9; 8 bases align to TRBD1. Trimming removed 3 bases from V and 3 bases from J; junction bases left unmatched: 4. CDR1 and CDR2 from the germline V gene are SGDLS and YYNGEE. The CDR3 runs 14 residues. The CDR3 DNA reads as TGTGCCAGCAGCGCGCAGACAGGGGACACTGAAGCTTTCTTT. As protein: CASSAQTGDTEAFF.

The J gene is TRBJ2-7, the V gene TRBV9; D is undetermined. Germline CDR1 reads SGDLS; CDR2 reads YYNGEE. The V end lost 0 bases, the J end lost 5 bases, and 3 bases lay between the germline ends. This CDR3 is built from 11 residues. CDR3 protein: CASSVGHEQYF. The CDR3 region has the DNA TGTGCCAGCAGCGTAGGGCACGAGCAGTACTTC.

This rearrangement joins TRBV4-1 to TRBJ1-2, with TRBD1 identical over 9 bases. This CDR3 has 15 amino acids. Germline CDR1 and CDR2: MGHRA and YSYEKL. V was clipped by 1 base and J by 6 bases; unmatched bases: 6. The CDR3 DNA sequence: TGCGCCAGCAGCCAAGCCGGGACAGGGTGGGATGGCTACACCTTC. Amino acids: CASSQAGTGWDGYTF.